A selection of T cell receptor beta chains follows, all from one sample in a study of T cell repertoires in cytomegalovirus infection. Using its own MiXCR run on the reads, TCRdb lists one record per CDR3 protein. The table records about 400,000 distinct CDR3 sequences, roughly 18% of them present only once. Sequences were obtained from PBMCs. The source is a human donor in good health (CMV status not recorded). Some clones in this sample may be carry-over from other donors' samples. CDR3s include the opening cysteine and the closing phenylalanine or tryptophan. Each record gives: clone size, V gene, J gene, D gene, CDR3 DNA, CDR3 protein. D genes are given only for firm matches. Clone size is given for some rows only: seen once, a few or many times, or a class if the clone is expanded.

size: few; V: TRBV10-3; J: TRBJ2-2; D: -; DNA: TGTGCCATCAGTGATGCAGGGGGGCGCCTGTTTTTT; CDR3: CAISDAGGRLFF
size: few; V: TRBV7-9; J: TRBJ2-7; D: -; DNA: TGTGCCAGCAGCTTAGTGAAGAACGAGCAGTACTTC; CDR3: CASSLVKNEQYF
size: -; V: TRBV28; J: TRBJ1-2; D: -; DNA: TGTGCCAGCAGTTTTGAAGGGGGGCGGAGTAGCACCTTC; CDR3: CASSFEGGRSSTF
size: once; V: TRBV20-1; J: TRBJ1-2; D: -; DNA: TGCAGTGCTAGATCAGCCGGGGTCTATGGCTACACCTTC; CDR3: CSARSAGVYGYTF
size: many; V: TRBV7-8; J: TRBJ2-1; D: -; DNA: TGTGCGGTCGGACAGGTTGCCAGCGGGAGTAGAAATGAGCAGTTCTTC; CDR3: CAVGQVASGSRNEQFF
size: many; V: TRBV27; J: TRBJ1-5; D: -; DNA: TGTGCCAGCAGGCGAACAGGGCGTGGTGGCAATCAGCCCCAGCATTTT; CDR3: CASRRTGRGGNQPQHF
size: many; V: TRBV6-1; J: TRBJ1-2; D: -; DNA: TGTGCCAGCAGTGACAGGGATGCCTCCTATCAGGGCTACACCTTC; CDR3: CASSDRDASYQGYTF
size: few; V: TRBV2; J: TRBJ2-1; D: -; DNA: TGTGCCAGCATCGACCGGAGGGGGGGTGGCAATGAGCAGTTCTTC; CDR3: CASIDRRGGGNEQFF
size: -; V: TRBV20-1; J: TRBJ2-3; D: -; DNA: TGCAGTGCTAGACAGGGTAGCACAGATACGCAGTATTTT; CDR3: CSARQGSTDTQYF
size: many; V: TRBV7-8; J: TRBJ1-1; D: -; DNA: TGTGCCAGCAGCTCCGGGGGGAACACTGAAGCTTTCTTT; CDR3: CASSSGGNTEAFF
size: many; V: TRBV4-3; J: TRBJ1-2; D: TRBD1; DNA: TGCGCCAGCAGCCAAGCGACCGGGACAGGGGGCCCTGGCTACACCTTC; CDR3: CASSQATGTGGPGYTF
size: many; V: TRBV12-3/TRBV12-4; J: TRBJ2-3; D: TRBD2; DNA: TGTGCCAGCCTAGCGGGGGGCACAGATACGCAGTATTTT; CDR3: CASLAGGTDTQYF
size: few; V: TRBV6-5; J: TRBJ2-5; D: -; DNA: TGTGCCAGCAGTGGTCAGCTAACCCAAGAGACCCAGTACTTC; CDR3: CASSGQLTQETQYF
size: -; V: TRBV19; J: TRBJ2-7; D: -; DNA: TGTGCCAGTAGCCTGCAGGCGAAGGGCTACGAGCAGTACTTC; CDR3: CASSLQAKGYEQYF
size: -; V: TRBV6-2/TRBV6-3; J: TRBJ2-3; D: TRBD2; DNA: TGTGCCAGCAACGGGCTGGGGGGGGTAGGCACAGATACGCAGTATTTT; CDR3: CASNGLGGVGTDTQYF
size: few; V: TRBV19; J: TRBJ1-1; D: -; DNA: TGTGCCAGTAGGGGAGTGGAGGACACTGAAGCTTTCTTT; CDR3: CASRGVEDTEAFF
size: -; V: TRBV6-6; J: TRBJ2-5; D: TRBD1; DNA: TGTGCCAGCACCTCCGGGACAGGGGGCTTCCAGTACTTC; CDR3: CASTSGTGGFQYF